This T cell receptor (beta chain) was documented in a study of shared clonotypes between healthy human individuals. The CDR3 extends over 15 amino acids. Trimming shortened V by 3 bases and J by 9 bases, and 18 bases separated the two germline ends. The V gene's germline CDR1 is MGHRA and CDR2 YSYEKL. This clone was observed a single time. The antigen is unknown. Findings and caveats of the study: Exclusively blood specimens were collected; tissue repertoires likely differ.

Using immunoSEQ multiplex PCR, the repertoire was profiled, and TCRdb retains in-frame clones only, with some absent. The profile shows under 600,000 clones, about 96% of them singletons. Healthy HIV-negative adults without recent acute infections or vaccinations served as donors. The receptor was derived from a woman in her 30s in good health. Sequencing input: naive CD4+ T cells sorted from blood. Subset reported: CD45RA+ positively selected. The chain employs TRBV4-1 and TRBJ2-1, with a weak D call TRBD1 (5 bases). Here the CDR3 DNA reads TGCGCCAGCAGCCAGCTACCCAAGGGGCGAGGTGAGCAGTTCTTC. Its protein is CASSQLPKGRGEQFF.